A selection of T cell receptor beta chains follows, all from one sample in a study of OX40 agonist ivuxolimab in advanced cancers. TCRdb keeps only in-frame clones here, not all; method: immunoSEQ multiplex PCR. The repertoire includes fewer than 50,000 clones, 80% to 85% of them detected once, and about 8.8% sits in the top ten. The sample here was CD4+ or CD8+ T cells sorted from blood, taken in a trial of the OX40 agonist ivuxolimab. The receptor set was obtained from an adult with an advanced solid tumor such as melanoma, head and neck, liver or kidney cancer. Both conserved end residues are part of each CDR3. The order of the fields is V gene, J gene, D gene, clone size, CDR3 length, CDR3 protein, CDR3 DNA. A D gene is named only where the DNA matches it firmly. Size values are once, few and many counts, or a class for expanded clones, and some rows have none.

TRBV11-1	TRBJ2-5	.	.	12	CASSLEGETQYF	TGTGCCAGCAGCTTAGAAGGGGAGACCCAGTACTTC
TRBV7-4	TRBJ2-7	.	.	14	CASSPLSTAYEQYF	TGTGCCAGCAGCCCCCTATCGACAGCCTACGAGCAGTACTTC
TRBV28	TRBJ2-7	TRBD1	.	15	CASSLYGTGDYEQYF	TGTGCCAGCAGTTTATATGGGACAGGGGACTACGAGCAGTACTTC
TRBV9	TRBJ2-7	.	.	14	CASSVGLVGYEQYF	TGTGCCAGCAGCGTAGGCCTAGTAGGGTACGAGCAGTACTTC
TRBV5-6	TRBJ2-1	TRBD2	.	17	CASSSLGSGGDLGEQFF	TGTGCCAGCAGCTCCCTGGGCAGCGGGGGGGACCTCGGTGAGCAGTTCTTC
TRBV5-1	TRBJ2-7	TRBD2	few	15	CASSPGGRQAHEQYF	TGCGCCAGCAGCCCGGGGGGGAGACAGGCCCACGAGCAGTACTTC
TRBV14	TRBJ1-4	.	.	13	CASSRGTNEKLFF	TGTGCCAGCAGTCGGGGTACTAATGAAAAACTGTTTTTT
TRBV10-3	TRBJ1-1	TRBD1	.	13	CAIRPTGATEAFF	TGTGCCATCAGGCCGACAGGGGCGACTGAAGCTTTCTTT
TRBV30	TRBJ1-6	.	.	14	CAWTGNGGGSPLHF	TGTGCCTGGACGGGGAACGGCGGGGGATCACCCCTCCACTTT
TRBV19	TRBJ1-1	.	.	14	CASSPLRQDTEAFF	TGTGCCAGTAGTCCTCTCCGGCAAGACACTGAAGCTTTCTTT
TRBV2	TRBJ1-5	TRBD1	.	14	CASSDLDRGQPQHF	TGTGCCAGCAGTGATTTGGACAGGGGTCAGCCCCAGCATTTT
TRBV7-2	TRBJ1-5	.	.	17	CASSFYSVTQASQPQHF	TGTGCCAGCAGCTTCTACTCAGTTACTCAGGCATCGCAGCCCCAGCATTTT
TRBV28	TRBJ2-3	.	.	14	CASRPGPSTDTQYF	TGTGCCAGCAGACCCGGGCCTTCCACAGATACGCAGTATTTT
TRBV19	TRBJ1-5	.	.	15	CASKLRGASNQPQHF	TGTGCCAGTAAACTAAGGGGCGCGAGCAATCAGCCCCAGCATTTT
TRBV4-1	TRBJ2-7	.	once	14	CASSQRDGTYEQYF	TGCGCCAGCAGCCAGAGGGACGGTACCTACGAGCAGTACTTC
TRBV5-1	TRBJ1-2	TRBD1	.	14	CASSLGDRGGGYTF	TGCGCCAGCAGCTTGGGAGACAGGGGAGGAGGCTACACCTTC
TRBV14	TRBJ1-6	.	.	13	CASSQEREGPLHF	TGTGCCAGCAGCCAAGAGAGGGAAGGACCCCTCCACTTT
TRBV19	TRBJ2-5	TRBD2	.	14	CASSIGGGFETQYF	TGTGCCAGTAGTATAGGGGGAGGGTTCGAGACCCAGTACTTC
TRBV9	TRBJ1-4	TRBD1	.	14	CASSVGGGEGKLFF	TGTGCCAGCAGCGTAGGAGGGGGCGAAGGAAAACTGTTTTTT
TRBV6-1	TRBJ1-2	TRBD1	.	15	CASSDSGTAAFGYTF	TGTGCCAGCAGTGATTCCGGGACAGCGGCTTTTGGCTACACCTTC
TRBV6-5	TRBJ1-2	TRBD1	.	15	CASSYSRDRGRGYTF	TGTGCCAGCAGTTACTCGAGGGACAGGGGTAGGGGCTACACCTTC
TRBV6-1	TRBJ2-7	TRBD2	.	13	CASSRTSFYEQYF	TGTGCCAGCAGTAGGACTAGCTTCTACGAGCAGTACTTC
TRBV6-6	TRBJ2-7	TRBD1	.	15	CASKYQRGQGNEQYF	TGTGCCAGCAAATACCAGAGGGGACAGGGGAATGAGCAGTACTTC
TRBV11-3	TRBJ2-1	.	.	11	CASSYHNEQFF	TGTGCCAGCAGCTATCACAATGAGCAGTTCTTC
TRBV6-6	TRBJ2-2	.	.	15	CASRPGPGYTGELFF	TGTGCCAGCAGACCGGGACCTGGGTACACCGGGGAGCTGTTTTTT
TRBV10-3	TRBJ2-7	.	.	13	CAISPPTVYEQYF	TGTGCCATCAGCCCCCCGACAGTCTACGAGCAGTACTTC
TRBV5-1	TRBJ1-2	.	few	13	CASSLEGRTGYTF	TGCGCCAGCAGCTTGGAGGGTCGGACTGGCTACACCTTC
TRBV10-3	TRBJ2-5	TRBD1	.	15	CAISGSDRGQETQYF	TGTGCCATCAGTGGGTCGGACAGGGGACAAGAGACCCAGTACTTC
TRBV12-2	TRBJ2-5	.	few	16	CASRIKPRAAQETQYF	TGTGCAAGTCGCATAAAACCCAGGGCGGCCCAAGAGACCCAGTACTTC
TRBV29-1	TRBJ2-7	TRBD1	few	12	CSVSQGAYEQYF	TGCAGCGTTTCGCAGGGGGCCTACGAGCAGTACTTC
TRBV28	TRBJ2-2	TRBD2	few	17	CASSLWRLAGGPGELFF	TGTGCCAGCAGTTTATGGAGACTAGCGGGGGGGCCTGGGGAGCTGTTTTTT
TRBV5-1	TRBJ1-1	.	.	14	CASSLWGRDTEAFF	TGCGCCAGCAGCTTGTGGGGACGGGACACTGAAGCTTTCTTT
TRBV10-1	TRBJ2-5	TRBD1	.	15	CASSEGRGRKETQYF	TGCGCCAGCAGTGAAGGCAGGGGGCGGAAGGAGACCCAGTACTTC
TRBV7-9	TRBJ1-1	TRBD1	.	14	CASSLATGGTEAFF	TGTGCCAGCAGCCTTGCCACAGGGGGGACTGAAGCTTTCTTT
TRBV6-1	TRBJ1-2	.	.	15	CASSETSDVLRGYTF	TGTGCCAGCAGTGAAACCTCGGACGTCCTTAGGGGCTACACCTTC
TRBV19	TRBJ1-6	.	.	14	CASSIGVYNSPLHF	TGTGCCAGTAGTATAGGGGTATATAATTCACCCCTCCACTTT
TRBV27	TRBJ2-1	.	.	17	CASSGSRDKEIYNEQFF	TGTGCCAGCAGTGGAAGCCGGGACAAGGAAATATACAATGAGCAGTTCTTC
TRBV19	TRBJ2-5	.	.	13	CASSNLDKETQYF	TGTGCCAGTAGTAATTTAGATAAAGAGACCCAGTACTTC
TRBV27	TRBJ2-7	.	.	13	CASSLSRPYEQYF	TGTGCCAGCAGTTTATCCAGGCCCTACGAGCAGTACTTC
TRBV5-5	TRBJ1-2	.	.	14	CASSRVSPTDGYTF	TGTGCCAGCAGCCGCGTGAGCCCTACAGATGGCTACACCTTC
TRBV6-6	TRBJ2-7	TRBD1	.	15	CASSYETGGWYEQYF	TGTGCCAGCAGTTACGAGACAGGGGGTTGGTACGAGCAGTACTTC
TRBV5-1	TRBJ1-2	TRBD1	.	13	CASSHDQGDGYTF	TGCGCCAGCAGTCATGACCAGGGGGACGGCTACACCTTC
TRBV28	TRBJ1-4	.	.	15	CASSSAGGNLEKLFF	TGTGCCAGCAGTTCGGCCGGGGGCAATCTTGAAAAACTGTTTTTT
TRBV6-5	TRBJ2-7	TRBD2	.	16	CASSYSGSGRAEEQYF	TGTGCCAGCAGTTACTCGGGTAGCGGGAGGGCCGAAGAGCAGTACTTC
TRBV27	TRBJ2-2	.	.	15	CASSLRPRDTGELFF	TGTGCCAGCAGTTTACGTCCGCGGGACACCGGGGAGCTGTTTTTT
TRBV5-4	TRBJ2-5	TRBD2	.	14	CASSLPGGQETQYF	TGTGCCAGCAGCCTCCCGGGAGGCCAAGAGACCCAGTACTTC
TRBV30	TRBJ1-1	TRBD1	.	12	CAWSSGGAEAFF	TGTGCCTGGAGCTCAGGGGGGGCTGAAGCTTTCTTT
TRBV10-3	TRBJ2-3	TRBD1	.	13	CATRTGGADTQYF	TGTGCCACCCGGACAGGGGGCGCAGATACGCAGTATTTT
TRBV9	TRBJ1-2	.	once	15	CASSVDGGANYGYTF	TGTGCCAGCAGCGTTGATGGCGGGGCCAACTATGGCTACACCTTC
TRBV4-3	TRBJ2-7	TRBD1	.	14	CASSQRQGGDEQYF	TGCGCCAGCAGCCAACGACAGGGCGGCGACGAGCAGTACTTC